This entry concerns a single TCR beta chain. Its specificity is not known. V lost 0 bases, J lost 8 bases, and 7 bases stayed unmatched. This CDR3 comprises 16 residues. Germline V gene data show CDR1 as SGHAT and CDR2 as FQNNGV. These data are taken from a study of shared clonotypes between healthy human individuals. Study-wide points: Memory subsets generally showed lower estimated richness than naive subsets.

The test was conducted at deep level. TCRdb keeps only in-frame clones here, not all; method: immunoSEQ multiplex PCR. Of fewer than 1.8 million clones listed, around 98.5% are singletons. The sequencing input was naive CD4+ T cells sorted from blood. Regarding subset: CD45RA+ positively selected. The sequence was collected from a man younger than 40 in good health. This chain joins TRBV11-2 and TRBJ2-1, with 10 bases fitting TRBD2. The CDR3 coding sequence is TGTGCCAGCAGCTTAGATCCGGGACTAGCGACCCATGAGCAGTTCTTC. Translating it yields CASSLDPGLATHEQFF.